This T cell receptor (beta chain) was sequenced for a study of vaccination and CD4 T cells after COVID-19. Study at large: Blood was drawn a median around 66 days post second dose, range 14 to 241. Each of the control cultures got a CEFX pool, an HIV-1 Nef pool, or no peptide.

Treatment specified: roughly 10-day PBMC culture with coronavirus spike peptide pools or control peptides (ViraFEST assay). As for this clonotype: Its specificity is not known.

The Oncomine TCR Beta short-read assay generated sequence data from the DNA of cultured CD4+ T cells. Using the QIAamp micro DNA kit, genomic DNA was extracted from the CD4+ T cells that had been cultured. TCRdb called the PCR reads again in MiXCR, with one record for every CDR3 protein. The table records 10,000 to 15,000 distinct CDR3 sequences, about 74% of them present only once. Between the trimmed V and J ends, which lost 6 bases and 1 base, there was a span of 13 bases. CDR1 is LNHDA, CDR2 SQIVND, per germline (reference sequence). The CDR3 runs 14 residues. The clonotype originates from a human donor who received a COVID-19 vaccine. Source: CD4+ T cells from blood, cultured in vitro, taken after SARS-CoV-2 vaccination. The chain combines TRBV19 with TRBJ2-7; D may match TRBD1 or TRBD2 (5 bases each). The CDR3 DNA is TGTGCCAGTAGGGGGACGGGCCCATCCTACGAGCAGTACTTC. Its protein is CASRGTGPSYEQYF.